This TCR beta chain was found in a study of blood T cells in healthy people across ages. As for the study in general: Every two T cells gave about one barcoded beta molecule via template switching.

Using a J-beta primer mix together with a sample-barcoded 5' primer, a second PCR was run for about 7 to 12 cycles. CDR3-containing paired-end reads numbering at least 2.5 million came from each sample. TCRdb reprocessed the 5' RACE reads with MiXCR, giving one entry per CDR3 protein. The table includes about 1.4 million distinct CDR3 sequences, 55% to 75% detected once. The people who gave samples were healthy Caucasians from Russia, aged roughly 6 to 90. Specimen: blood. This TCR was recovered from a man aged 18 to 30 in good health.

CDR3 loop: CASSLSDSFPTDTQYF. In nucleotides, the CDR3 is TGTGCCAGCAGTTTAAGCGACAGTTTCCCCACAGATACGCAGTATTTT. The chain employs TRBV12-3 or TRBV12-4 and TRBJ2-3; weak D call: TRBD1 (5 bases). The CDR3 spans 16 residues. V lost 2 bases and J lost 2, with 14 bases in between.